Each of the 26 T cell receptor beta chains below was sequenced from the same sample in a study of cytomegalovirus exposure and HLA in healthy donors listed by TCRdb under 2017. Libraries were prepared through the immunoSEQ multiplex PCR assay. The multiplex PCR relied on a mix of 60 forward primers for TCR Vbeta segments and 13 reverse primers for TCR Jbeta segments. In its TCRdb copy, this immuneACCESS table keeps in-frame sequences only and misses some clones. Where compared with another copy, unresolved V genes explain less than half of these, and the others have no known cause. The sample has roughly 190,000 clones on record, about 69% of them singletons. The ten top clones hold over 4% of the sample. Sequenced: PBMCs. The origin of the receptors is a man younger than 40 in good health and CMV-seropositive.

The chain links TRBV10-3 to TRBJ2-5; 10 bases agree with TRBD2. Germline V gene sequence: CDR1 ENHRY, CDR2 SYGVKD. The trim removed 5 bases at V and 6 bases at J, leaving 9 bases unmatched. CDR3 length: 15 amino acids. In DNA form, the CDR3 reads TGTGCCATCAGTTCTTCAGCGGGGGGGCATCAGACCCAGTACTTC. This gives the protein CAISSSAGGHQTQYF.

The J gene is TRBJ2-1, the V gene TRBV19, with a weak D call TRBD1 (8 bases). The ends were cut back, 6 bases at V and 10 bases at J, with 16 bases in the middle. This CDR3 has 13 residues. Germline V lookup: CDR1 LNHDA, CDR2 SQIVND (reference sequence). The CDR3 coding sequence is TGTGCCAGTAGCCGGACTAGGGACAGGGAGCAGTTCTTC. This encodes CASSRTRDREQFF.

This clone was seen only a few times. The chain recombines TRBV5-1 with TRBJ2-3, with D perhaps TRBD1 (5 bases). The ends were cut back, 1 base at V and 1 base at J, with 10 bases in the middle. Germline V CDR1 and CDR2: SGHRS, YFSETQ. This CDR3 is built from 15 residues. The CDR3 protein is CASSLMPGRTDTQYF. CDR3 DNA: TGCGCCAGCAGCTTGATGCCAGGGCGCACAGATACGCAGTATTTT.

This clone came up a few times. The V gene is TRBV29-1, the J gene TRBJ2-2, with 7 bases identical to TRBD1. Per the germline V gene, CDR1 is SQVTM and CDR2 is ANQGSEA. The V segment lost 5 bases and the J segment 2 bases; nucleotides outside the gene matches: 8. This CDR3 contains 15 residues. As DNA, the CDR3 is TGCAGCGTTCTACAGGGGCATGGAAACACCGGGGAGCTGTTTTTT. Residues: CSVLQGHGNTGELFF.

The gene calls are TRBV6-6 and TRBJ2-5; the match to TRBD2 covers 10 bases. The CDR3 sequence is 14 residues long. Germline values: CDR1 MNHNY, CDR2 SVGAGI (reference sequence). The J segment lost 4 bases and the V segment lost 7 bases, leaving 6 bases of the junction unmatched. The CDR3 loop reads CASTLAGEGETQYF. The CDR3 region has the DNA TGTGCCAGCACGCTAGCGGGAGAAGGAGAGACCCAGTACTTC.

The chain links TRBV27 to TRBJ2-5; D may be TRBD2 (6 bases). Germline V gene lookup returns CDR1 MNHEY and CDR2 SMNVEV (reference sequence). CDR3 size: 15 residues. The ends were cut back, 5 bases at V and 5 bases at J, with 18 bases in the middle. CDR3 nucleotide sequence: TGTGCCAGCAGTCTCCCGGGGGTAGCCTGGGAGACCCAGTACTTC. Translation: CASSLPGVAWETQYF.

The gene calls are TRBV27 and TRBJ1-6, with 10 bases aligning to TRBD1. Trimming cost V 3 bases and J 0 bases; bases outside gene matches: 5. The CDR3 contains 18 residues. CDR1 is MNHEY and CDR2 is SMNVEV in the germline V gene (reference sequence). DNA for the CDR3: TGTGCCAGCAGTTTCGACAGGGGGCGAAGCTCCTATAATTCACCCCTCCACTTT. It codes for CASSFDRGRSSYNSPLHF.

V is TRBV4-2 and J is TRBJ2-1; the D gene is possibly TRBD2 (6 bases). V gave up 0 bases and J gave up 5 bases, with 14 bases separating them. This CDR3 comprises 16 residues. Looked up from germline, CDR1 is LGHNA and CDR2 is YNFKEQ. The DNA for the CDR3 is TGTGCCAGCAGCCAAGATTCAGGGCGGACTAACAATGAGCAGTTCTTC. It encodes CASSQDSGRTNNEQFF.

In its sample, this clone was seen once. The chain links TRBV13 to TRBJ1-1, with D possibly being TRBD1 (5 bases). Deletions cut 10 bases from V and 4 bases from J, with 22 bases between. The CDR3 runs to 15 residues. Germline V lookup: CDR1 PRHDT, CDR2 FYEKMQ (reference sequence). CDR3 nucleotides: TGTGCCACCCACTCCGGGCAGGGTGCTGTCACTGAAGCTTTCTTT. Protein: CATHSGQGAVTEAFF.

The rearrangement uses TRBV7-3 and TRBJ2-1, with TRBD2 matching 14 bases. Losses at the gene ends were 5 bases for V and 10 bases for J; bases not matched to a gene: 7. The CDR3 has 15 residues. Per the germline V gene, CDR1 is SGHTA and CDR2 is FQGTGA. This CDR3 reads CASSPGTSGSNEQFF. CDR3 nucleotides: TGTGCCAGCAGCCCCGGGACTAGCGGGAGCAACGAGCAGTTCTTC.

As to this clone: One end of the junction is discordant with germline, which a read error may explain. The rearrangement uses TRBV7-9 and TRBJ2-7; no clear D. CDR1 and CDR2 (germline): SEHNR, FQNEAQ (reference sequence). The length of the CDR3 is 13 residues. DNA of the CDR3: TGTTCCAGCAGCTTACCGGCCCCCAGGGAGCAGTACTTC. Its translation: CSSSLPAPREQYF.

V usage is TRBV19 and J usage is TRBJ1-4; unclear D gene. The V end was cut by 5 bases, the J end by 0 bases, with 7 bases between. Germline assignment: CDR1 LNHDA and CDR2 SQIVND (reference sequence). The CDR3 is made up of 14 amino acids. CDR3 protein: CASSRTATNEKLFF. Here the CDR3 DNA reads TGTGCCAGTAGTCGTACGGCAACTAATGAAAAACTGTTTTTT.

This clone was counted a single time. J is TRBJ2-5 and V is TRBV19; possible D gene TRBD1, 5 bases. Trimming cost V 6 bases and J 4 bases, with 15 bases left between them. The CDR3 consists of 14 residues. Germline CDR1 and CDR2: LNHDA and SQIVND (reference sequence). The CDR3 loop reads CASRDTATRETQYF. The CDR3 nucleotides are TGTGCCAGTAGGGACACAGCTACAAGAGAGACCCAGTACTTC.

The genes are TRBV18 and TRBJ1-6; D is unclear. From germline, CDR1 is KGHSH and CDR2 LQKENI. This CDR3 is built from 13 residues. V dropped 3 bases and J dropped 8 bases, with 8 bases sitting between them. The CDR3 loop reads CASSPKRDSPLHF. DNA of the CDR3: TGTGCCAGCTCACCTAAACGGGATTCACCCCTCCACTTT.

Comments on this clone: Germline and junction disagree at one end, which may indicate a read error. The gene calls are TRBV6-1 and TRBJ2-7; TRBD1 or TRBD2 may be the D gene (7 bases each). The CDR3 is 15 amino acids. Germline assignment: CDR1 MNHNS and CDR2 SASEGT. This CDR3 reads CASREAGQPTYEQYF. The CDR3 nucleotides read TGTGCCAGCAGAGAAGCGGGACAGCCAACCTACGAGCAGTACTTC.

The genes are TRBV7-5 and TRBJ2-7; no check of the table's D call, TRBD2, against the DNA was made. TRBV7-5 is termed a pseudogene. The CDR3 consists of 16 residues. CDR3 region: CARSHRPGRGDYEQYF. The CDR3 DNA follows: TGTGCCAGAAGCCACCGGCCGGGGCGGGGGGACTACGAGCAGTACTTC.

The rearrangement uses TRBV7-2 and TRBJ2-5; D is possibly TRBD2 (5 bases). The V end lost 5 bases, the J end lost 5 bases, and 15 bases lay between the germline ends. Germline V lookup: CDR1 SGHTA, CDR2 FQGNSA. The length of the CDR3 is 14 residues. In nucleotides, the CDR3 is TGTGCCAGCAGCCCCCAACTAGTCGCGGAGACCCAGTACTTC. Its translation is CASSPQLVAETQYF.

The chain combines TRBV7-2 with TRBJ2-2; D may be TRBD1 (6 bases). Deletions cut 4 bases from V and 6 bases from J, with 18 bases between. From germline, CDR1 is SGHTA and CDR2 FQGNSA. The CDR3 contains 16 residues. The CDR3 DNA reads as TGTGCCAGCAGCTCCTACGTAAACAGGGTGGCCGGGGAGCTGTTTTTT. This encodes CASSSYVNRVAGELFF.

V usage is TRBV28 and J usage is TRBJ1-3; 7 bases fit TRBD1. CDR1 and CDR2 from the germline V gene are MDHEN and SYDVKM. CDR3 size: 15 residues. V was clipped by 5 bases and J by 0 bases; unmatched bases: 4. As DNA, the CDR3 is TGTGCCAGCAGTGGCGGGACAGCCTCTGGAAACACCATATATTTT. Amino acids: CASSGGTASGNTIYF.

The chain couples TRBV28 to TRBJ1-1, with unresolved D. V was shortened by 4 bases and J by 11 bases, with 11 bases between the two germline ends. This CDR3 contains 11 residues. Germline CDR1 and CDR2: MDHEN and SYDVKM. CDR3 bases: TGTGCCAGCAGTTCCGAGACCAGGGCTTTCTTT. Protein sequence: CASSSETRAFF.

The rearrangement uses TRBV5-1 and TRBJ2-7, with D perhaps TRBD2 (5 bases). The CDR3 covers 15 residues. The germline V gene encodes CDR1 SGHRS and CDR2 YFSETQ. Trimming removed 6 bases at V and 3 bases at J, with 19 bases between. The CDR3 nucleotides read TGCGCCAGCACCCGACGGGGTGGTTCAAACTACGAGCAGTACTTC. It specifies CASTRRGGSNYEQYF.

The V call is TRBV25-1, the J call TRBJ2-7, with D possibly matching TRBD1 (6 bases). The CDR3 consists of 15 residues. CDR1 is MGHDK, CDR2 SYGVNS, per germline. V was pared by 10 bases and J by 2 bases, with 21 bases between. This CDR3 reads CAITSRPGAPYEQYF. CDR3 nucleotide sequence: TGTGCCATCACCTCCCGCCCAGGGGCACCCTACGAGCAGTACTTC.

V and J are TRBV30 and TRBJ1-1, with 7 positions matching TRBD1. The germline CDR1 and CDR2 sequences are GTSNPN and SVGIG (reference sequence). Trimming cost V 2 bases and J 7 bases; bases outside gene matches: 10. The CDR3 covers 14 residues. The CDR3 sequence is CAWSSGQAALEAFF. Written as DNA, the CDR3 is TGTGCCTGGAGTTCCGGACAGGCAGCCCTTGAAGCTTTCTTT.

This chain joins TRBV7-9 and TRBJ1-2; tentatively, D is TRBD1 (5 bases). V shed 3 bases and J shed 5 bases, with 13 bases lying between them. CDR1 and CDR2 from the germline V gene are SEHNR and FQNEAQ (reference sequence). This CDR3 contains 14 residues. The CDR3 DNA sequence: TGTGCCAGCAGCTTCGATCAAGGGGCATATGGCTACACCTTC. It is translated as CASSFDQGAYGYTF. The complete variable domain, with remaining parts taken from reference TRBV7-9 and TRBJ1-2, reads DTGVSQNPRHKITKRGQNVTFRCDPISEHNRLYWYRQTLGQGPEFLTYFQNEAQLEKSRLLSDRFSAERPKGSFSTLEIQRTEQGDSAMYLCASSFDQGAYGYTFGSGTRLTVV.

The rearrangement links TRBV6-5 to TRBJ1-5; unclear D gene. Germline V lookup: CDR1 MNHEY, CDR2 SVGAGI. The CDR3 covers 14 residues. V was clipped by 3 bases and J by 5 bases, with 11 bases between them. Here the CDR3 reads CASSYVGADQPQHF. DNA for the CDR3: TGTGCCAGCAGTTATGTGGGCGCTGATCAGCCCCAGCATTTT.

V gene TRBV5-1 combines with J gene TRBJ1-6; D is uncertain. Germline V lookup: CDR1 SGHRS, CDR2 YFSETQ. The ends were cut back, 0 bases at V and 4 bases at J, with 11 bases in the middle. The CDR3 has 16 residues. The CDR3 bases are TGCGCCAGCAGCTTGGCTGAGGGTGCATATAATTCACCCCTCCACTTT. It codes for CASSLAEGAYNSPLHF.